This TCR beta chain originates from a study of tumor-infiltrating lymphocytes in localized non-small cell lung cancer. Study at large: From each patient, both tumor and uninvolved lung, non-adjacent to tumor, were sampled. Study-wide findings and caveats: Different pieces of the same tissue were used for each assay.

Sequencing was performed with immunoSEQ multiplex PCR; in TCRdb, only in-frame clones are kept and a portion is missing. The sample has approximately 24,000 clones; roughly 64% are singletons. A remark on this clone: Its antigen is as yet unknown.

Sequencing used lung tumor tissue. The TCR sequence derives from a human donor with non-small cell lung cancer.

The CDR3 loop reads CARSFSGQGLNEQFF. The DNA of the CDR3 is TGTGCCAGAAGTTTCTCGGGACAGGGGCTCAATGAGCAGTTCTTC. This chain links TRBV5-3 with TRBJ2-1; TRBD1 agrees at 10 bases. TRBV5-3 is an ORF, with its function uncertain. The length of the CDR3 is 15 residues. The V and J ends lost 5 bases and 6 bases, in that order; junction bases with no gene match: 8.